The 14 T cell receptor beta chains presented below share a single source sample, sequenced in a study of blood T cell repertoires in COVID-19. TCRdb's copy holds only in-frame clones and misses some; the assay was immunoSEQ multiplex PCR. Of 120,000 or so clones in the sample, roughly 90% are singletons; the top ten hold 1% to 1.5%. The sequenced sample was peripheral blood. The receptor set was obtained from a woman aged 80 or over with acute or convalescent COVID-19.

The V call is TRBV5-1, the J call TRBJ2-5; D perhaps matches TRBD2 (6 bases). Trimming took 4 bases from V and 3 from J, leaving 16 bases between them. CDR1 SGHRS and CDR2 YFSETQ come from the germline V gene. The CDR3 contains 15 residues. The CDR3 nucleotides are TGCGCCAGCAGCGCAACGGGGGTTCCGGAAGAGACCCAGTACTTC. This gives the protein CASSATGVPEETQYF.

The chain is built from TRBV2 and TRBJ2-5, with 11 positions matching TRBD2. Germline V lookup: CDR1 SNHLY, CDR2 FYNNEI. Losses at the gene ends were 3 bases for V and 9 bases for J; bases not matched to a gene: 12. The CDR3 has 16 residues. In nucleotides, the CDR3 is TGTGCCAGCAGTGAGGGGCTAGCGGGAGGCCGTTTGGCCCAGTACTTC. This encodes CASSEGLAGGRLAQYF.

This clone was picked up one time. V usage is TRBV5-6 and J usage is TRBJ2-7, with TRBD2 as a possible D gene (6 bases). Germline V CDR1 and CDR2: SGHDT, YYEEEE. Trimming pared 0 bases from V and 4 bases from J, leaving 11 bases between. The CDR3 has 14 residues. The CDR3 here is CASSLDLGGYEQYF. The CDR3 DNA reads TGTGCCAGCAGCTTGGACCTGGGGGGTTACGAGCAGTACTTC.

This clone occurred once. The rearrangement links TRBV28 to TRBJ1-2; 7 nucleotides align to TRBD1. From germline, CDR1 is MDHEN and CDR2 SYDVKM. Trimming removed 2 bases from V and 4 bases from J; junction bases left unmatched: 10. The CDR3 has 16 residues. CDR3 loop: CASSLLGTAVTYGYTF. CDR3 in DNA: TGTGCCAGCAGTTTACTTGGGACAGCAGTTACCTATGGCTACACCTTC.

The genes are TRBV29-1 and TRBJ1-2; D possibly corresponds to TRBD1 (6 bases). CDR3 length equals 13 residues. Germline values: CDR1 SQVTM, CDR2 ANQGSEA. Trimming shortened V by 6 bases and J by 5 bases, and 16 bases separated the two germline ends. The CDR3 region is CSVRTESPYGYTF. The CDR3 DNA reads TGCAGCGTCCGGACAGAATCCCCTTATGGCTACACCTTC. The whole variable domain, filled in from reference TRBV29-1 and TRBJ1-2, reads SAVISQKPSRDICQRGTSLTIQCQVDSQVTMMFWYRQQPGQSLTLIATANQGSEATYESGFVIDKFPISRPNLTFSTLTVSNMSPEDSSIYLCSVRTESPYGYTFGSGTRLTVV.

DNA of the CDR3: TGCAGTGCTAGTATAACCTCTAGCGGAACCACAGATACGCAGTATTTT. It translates to CSASITSSGTTDTQYF. The gene calls are TRBV20-1 and TRBJ2-3; TRBD2 agrees at 7 bases. Germline V gene sequence: CDR1 DFQATT, CDR2 SNEGSKA (reference sequence). Trimming cost V 3 bases and J 2 bases; bases outside gene matches: 11. This CDR3 comprises 16 residues.

The chain combines TRBV28 with TRBJ1-2; possibly TRBD1 for D (5 bases). This CDR3 is 13 amino acids long. Trimming shortened V by 5 bases and J by 4 bases, and 11 bases separated the two germline ends. From germline, CDR1 is MDHEN and CDR2 SYDVKM. The CDR3 DNA sequence: TGTGCCAGCAGTCCCGGGGGATTCTATGGCTACACCTTC. As protein: CASSPGGFYGYTF.

The chain joins TRBV29-1 to TRBJ1-2, with 10 bases lining up with TRBD1. Germline CDR1 reads SQVTM; CDR2 reads ANQGSEA. This CDR3 region has 12 residues. J was trimmed by 5 bases and V by 6 bases; bases with no gene match: 3. The CDR3 sequence: CSVAGQGYGYTF. CDR3 in DNA: TGCAGCGTCGCGGGACAGGGGTATGGCTACACCTTC.

This chain joins TRBV5-1 and TRBJ1-5, with 10 positions matching TRBD1. V was pared by 3 bases and J by 1 base, with 1 base of the junction left unmatched. The CDR3 loop spans 15 amino acids. From germline, CDR1 is SGHRS and CDR2 YFSETQ. The CDR3 spells CASSWGQGSNQPQHF. The CDR3, as DNA: TGCGCCAGCAGCTGGGGACAGGGGAGCAATCAGCCCCAGCATTTT. The complete variable domain, with remaining parts taken from reference TRBV5-1 and TRBJ1-5, reads KAGVTQTPRYLIKTRGQQVTLSCSPISGHRSVSWYQQTPGQGLQFLFEYFSETQRNKGNFPGRFSGRQFSNSRSEMNVSTLELGDSALYLCASSWGQGSNQPQHFGDGTRLSIL.

V usage is TRBV6-1 and J usage is TRBJ1-2; TRBD1 matches at 7 bases. The germline V gene has CDR1 MNHNS and CDR2 SASEGT. V lost 4 bases to trimming and J lost 0 bases; unmatched junction nucleotides: 11. The CDR3 sequence is 17 residues long. This chain's CDR3 is CASSGRTGEASNYGYTF. The CDR3 DNA is TGTGCCAGCAGTGGTCGAACAGGGGAGGCGTCTAACTATGGCTACACCTTC.

This clone has only one observation. The CDR3 reads CATSRSITGYLVRNEQFF. The DNA for the CDR3 is TGTGCCACCAGCAGATCCATCACGGGTTACTTGGTTAGGAATGAGCAGTTCTTC. The chain recombines TRBV15 with TRBJ2-1; D remains ambiguous. The CDR3 has 18 residues. With 2 bases removed from V and 7 bases from J, the gap between germline ends came to 24 bases. Per germline, CDR1 LNHNV and CDR2 YYDKDF (reference sequence).

This chain joins TRBV5-4 and TRBJ2-5, with 9 bases fitting TRBD2. Germline V CDR1 and CDR2: SGHNT, YYREEE (reference sequence). Unmatched junction bases numbered 3, after V lost 4 bases and J lost 5 bases. This CDR3 region has 13 residues. The CDR3 loop is CASSPGLAETQYF. The CDR3 DNA follows: TGTGCCAGCAGCCCCGGACTAGCGGAGACCCAGTACTTC.

This clone was recorded a few times. The V gene is TRBV5-6, the J gene TRBJ2-1, with TRBD2 matching 8 bases. CDR1 SGHDT and CDR2 YYEEEE come from the germline V gene. V lost 4 bases, J lost 4 bases, and 7 bases stayed unmatched. CDR3 length equals 15 residues. In nucleotides, the CDR3 is TGTGCCAGCAGCAAACCGGGACTAGATTACAATGAGCAGTTCTTC. Translated: CASSKPGLDYNEQFF.

The chain employs TRBV3-1 (or the pseudogene TRBV3-2) and TRBJ2-7; 12 bases align to TRBD2. CDR3 size: 16 residues. V trimming: 2 bases; J trimming: 4 bases; junction bases outside the gene matches: 6. Looked up from germline, CDR1 is LGHDT and CDR2 is YNNKEL (reference sequence). The CDR3 DNA reads TGTGCCAGCAGCCAAACAGGACTAGCGGGACAGTACGAGCAGTACTTC. This translates into CASSQTGLAGQYEQYF.